These 27 T cell receptor beta chains were sequenced from one sample in a study of T cells in localized non-small cell lung cancer. Profiled with immunoSEQ multiplex PCR; TCRdb holds only in-frame clones, not every one. This repertoire shows approximately 54,000 clones, roughly 85% found once; its top ten account for 5.2%. Sample: peripheral blood, taken before any cancer treatment. The receptors derive from a woman aged 35 to 75 with stage I lung adenocarcinoma.

The chain has TRBV18 and TRBJ2-1; D is uncertain. In germline, CDR1 is KGHSH, CDR2 LQKENI. V lost 2 bases and J lost 10, with 9 bases in between. The length of the CDR3 is 12 residues. The CDR3 nucleotides are TGTGCCAGCTCACCATCCCAAGGGGAGCAGTTCTTC. This gives the protein CASSPSQGEQFF. Combining the CDR3 with reference TRBV18 and TRBJ2-1 gives the whole variable domain NAGVMQNPRHLVRRRGQEARLRCSPMKGHSHVYWYRQLPEEGLKFMVYLQKENIIDESGMPKERFSAEFPKEGPSILRIQQVVRGDSAAYFCASSPSQGEQFFGPGTRLTVL.

This chain links TRBV5-1 with TRBJ1-1; 8 nucleotides agree with TRBD1. The CDR3 consists of 18 residues. Germline-derived CDR1 and CDR2 are SGHRS and YFSETQ. V lost 1 base to trimming and J lost 4 bases; unmatched junction nucleotides: 15. The CDR3 DNA reads TGCGCCAGCAGCTTGTCTCGGTTCGGACGGACAGGGACCACTGAAGCTTTCTTT. This gives the protein CASSLSRFGRTGTTEAFF.

The rearrangement links TRBV7-3 to TRBJ2-2, with 8 bases lining up with TRBD2. The germline gives CDR1 SGHTA, CDR2 FQGTGA. The trim removed 5 bases at V and 3 bases at J, leaving 8 bases unmatched. CDR3 length: 16 amino acids. The CDR3 loop reads CASSPAGGGHTGELFF. The CDR3, as DNA: TGTGCCAGCAGCCCCGCGGGGGGCGGCCACACCGGGGAGCTGTTTTTT.

The chain employs TRBV5-1 and TRBJ1-3, with TRBD1 as a possible D gene (5 bases). CDR3 size: 15 residues. Germline V lookup: CDR1 SGHRS, CDR2 YFSETQ. V lost 0 bases, J lost 0 bases, and 7 bases lay in between. CDR3 DNA sequence: TGCGCCAGCAGCTTGGATCAGGGCTCTGGAAACACCATATATTTT. As protein: CASSLDQGSGNTIYF.

The chain links TRBV10-3 to TRBJ2-2, with D perhaps TRBD1 (6 bases). CDR3 size: 16 residues. The germline gives CDR1 ENHRY, CDR2 SYGVKD. V was shortened by 0 bases and J by 1 base, with 9 bases between the two germline ends. The CDR3 loop reads CAISESPTGNTGELFF. Here the CDR3 DNA reads TGTGCCATCAGTGAGTCGCCGACAGGGAACACCGGGGAGCTGTTTTTT.

The chain has TRBV5-8 and TRBJ2-3; TRBD1 or TRBD2 may be the D gene (5 bases each). The germline gives CDR1 SGHTS, CDR2 YDEGEE. Trimming left V 3 bases short and J 1 base short, with 15 bases between. The CDR3 totals 16 residues. The CDR3 DNA reads TGTGCCAGCAGCTCCGGACTTGGGACGCGCACAGATACGCAGTATTTT. Amino acids: CASSSGLGTRTDTQYF.

The rearrangement joins TRBV9 to TRBJ1-3; a possible D gene is TRBD1 (6 bases). Trimming left V 0 bases short and J 4 bases short, with 14 bases between. The CDR3 is 16 amino acids. Germline assignment: CDR1 SGDLS and CDR2 YYNGEE. CDR3 loop: CASSVAAQGRGNTIYF. The DNA of the CDR3 is TGTGCCAGCAGCGTAGCGGCTCAGGGGCGAGGAAACACCATATATTTT.

This clone was observed a few times. V usage is TRBV7-9 and J usage is TRBJ2-1; D is tentatively TRBD1 or TRBD2 (5 bases each). Germline CDR1 is SEHNR and CDR2 is FQNEAQ (reference sequence). V was shortened by 5 bases and J by 7 bases, with 18 bases between the two germline ends. The CDR3 sequence is 15 residues long. The CDR3 DNA reads TGTGCCAGCAGCGGACCCGGGACGCAAGGGAATGAGCAGTTCTTC. Residues: CASSGPGTQGNEQFF.

V usage is TRBV7-2 and J usage is TRBJ2-5; D remains ambiguous. This CDR3 is 13 amino acids long. Germline CDR1 SGHTA, CDR2 FQGNSA. Trimming shortened V by 6 bases and J by 1 base, and 9 bases separated the two germline ends. CDR3 in DNA: TGTGCCAGCAGACAGCCCCCCCAAGAGACCCAGTACTTC. Protein product: CASRQPPQETQYF.

This chain uses TRBV7-2 with TRBJ1-1; D not resolved. Per germline, CDR1 SGHTA and CDR2 FQGNSA. CDR3 length equals 15 residues. The V gene lost 5 bases and the J gene lost 4 bases, with 17 bases spanning the gap. The CDR3 sequence is CASSVSLQVITEAFF. In nucleotides, the CDR3 is TGTGCCAGCAGCGTCTCTCTCCAGGTGATCACTGAAGCTTTCTTT. The whole variable domain, remainder taken from reference TRBV7-2 and TRBJ1-1, is GAGVSQSPSNKVTEKGKDVELRCDPISGHTALYWYRQSLGQGLEFLIYFQGNSAPDKSGLPSDRFSAERTGGSVSTLTIQRTQQEDSAVYLCASSVSLQVITEAFFGQGTRLTVV.

The V and J genes are TRBV7-9 and TRBJ2-5, with D perhaps TRBD1 (5 bases). Trimming removed 5 bases from V and 2 bases from J, with 18 bases in between. Germline V gives CDR1 SEHNR, CDR2 FQNEAQ (reference sequence). This CDR3 spans 16 amino acids. CDR3 residues: CASSERRNRPQETQYF. The DNA of the CDR3 is TGTGCCAGCAGCGAGAGAAGGAACAGGCCTCAAGAGACCCAGTACTTC.

This chain joins TRBV7-9 and TRBJ1-4, with D hard to call. V was shortened by 3 bases and J by 0 bases, with 17 bases between the two germline ends. Germline assignment: CDR1 SEHNR and CDR2 FQNEAQ (reference sequence). The CDR3 consists of 18 residues. CDR3 sequence reads: CASSFVSISGATNEKLFF. Here the CDR3 DNA reads TGTGCCAGCAGCTTCGTTTCGATATCAGGAGCAACTAATGAAAAACTGTTTTTT.

The genes are TRBV9 and TRBJ1-1; no clear D. CDR3 length: 16 amino acids. V lost 0 bases, J lost 5 bases, and 17 bases lay in between. Germline CDR1 is SGDLS and CDR2 is YYNGEE. As DNA, the CDR3 is TGTGCCAGCAGCGTAGTTAGTGGGGAGGGCACAACTGAAGCTTTCTTT. It yields the protein CASSVVSGEGTTEAFF.

The V and J genes are TRBV27 and TRBJ1-1; 8 nucleotides agree with TRBD1. CDR3 length equals 16 residues. Germline lookup yields CDR1 MNHEY and CDR2 SMNVEV (reference sequence). The V and J ends lost 0 bases and 4 bases, in that order; junction bases with no gene match: 7. The CDR3 DNA is TGTGCCAGCAGTTTATCGATAAACAGGGGGGCCACTGAAGCTTTCTTT. Protein product: CASSLSINRGATEAFF.

This chain connects TRBV4-2 to TRBJ2-2; 7 bases are shared with TRBD1. Germline V gene data show CDR1 as LGHNA and CDR2 as YNFKEQ. The CDR3 covers 15 residues. The ends lost 4 bases at V and 6 bases at J; junction bases unmatched: 8. The CDR3 region has the DNA TGTGCCAGCAGCCCAGGCACAGGGGACGCCGGGGAGCTGTTTTTT. Translated: CASSPGTGDAGELFF.

With respect to this clone: Additional DNA sequences in this sample encode the identical CDR3. V usage is TRBV29-1 and J usage is TRBJ1-1; 9 bases align to TRBD1. V dropped 7 bases and J dropped 5; count of bases not matched to a gene: 8. In germline, CDR1 is SQVTM, CDR2 ANQGSEA. This CDR3 comprises 13 residues. The CDR3 region has the DNA TGCAGCGCCAGATTGACAGGGGGTACTGAAGCTTTCTTT. Its translation: CSARLTGGTEAFF. Complete variable domain (other parts from reference TRBV29-1 and TRBJ1-1): SAVISQKPSRDICQRGTSLTIQCQVDSQVTMMFWYRQQPGQSLTLIATANQGSEATYESGFVIDKFPISRPNLTFSTLTVSNMSPEDSSIYLCSARLTGGTEAFFGQGTRLTVV.

This chain uses TRBV5-4 with TRBJ2-5, with D possibly TRBD2 on 7 matching bases. CDR3 length equals 16 residues. Trimming left V 0 bases short and J 6 bases short, with 18 bases between. Per the germline V gene, CDR1 is SGHNT and CDR2 is YYREEE (reference sequence). DNA of the CDR3: TGTGCCAGCAGCTTGGAAGGGGGGGGCCATAGAAAGACCCAGTACTTC. Its protein is CASSLEGGGHRKTQYF.

The genes are TRBV13 and TRBJ1-2; 11 nucleotides align to TRBD1. CDR3 length equals 13 residues. Germline loops: CDR1 PRHDT, CDR2 FYEKMQ (reference sequence). V gave up 5 bases and J gave up 6 bases; unmatched junction bases: 2. DNA of the CDR3: TGTGCCAGCAGCCAGGGACAGGGGGATGGCTACACCTTC. Its translation: CASSQGQGDGYTF.

The chain carries TRBV7-2 and TRBJ2-3, with D hard to call. The V end lost 4 bases, the J end lost 10 bases, and 15 bases lay between the germline ends. Germline V lookup: CDR1 SGHTA, CDR2 FQGNSA. CDR3 size: 13 residues. The CDR3 DNA reads as TGTGCCAGCAGCTCCCGTAGAGGTGCTTCGCAGTATTTT. Amino acid sequence: CASSSRRGASQYF.

This rearrangement joins TRBV27 to TRBJ1-2; a possible D gene is TRBD1 (6 bases). CDR1 is MNHEY, CDR2 SMNVEV, per germline (reference sequence). Trimming removed 2 bases from V and 2 bases from J, with 9 bases in between. This CDR3 contains 14 residues. The DNA of the CDR3 is TGTGCCAGCAGTTTACGGGGGCCCAACTATGGCTACACCTTC. Its protein is CASSLRGPNYGYTF.

Written as DNA, the CDR3 is TGTGCCAGCAGTTACAGGCCAGGGGACACTGAAGCTTTCTTT. Translating it yields CASSYRPGDTEAFF. This chain links TRBV6-5 with TRBJ1-1; D is possibly TRBD1 (6 bases). Trimming shortened V by 2 bases and J by 3 bases, and 10 bases separated the two germline ends. The germline gives CDR1 MNHEY, CDR2 SVGAGI. The CDR3 is 14 amino acids.

In this sample, this clone turned up a few times. The chain uses TRBV18 and TRBJ2-1; 10 bases line up with TRBD2. CDR1 is KGHSH and CDR2 is LQKENI in the germline V gene. This CDR3 has 15 residues. V trimming: 3 bases; J trimming: 7 bases; junction bases outside the gene matches: 6. CDR3 DNA: TGTGCCAGCTCACCGGGACTAGCGTCAATGAATGAGCAGTTCTTC. Translating it yields CASSPGLASMNEQFF.

The genes are TRBV7-8 and TRBJ1-3, with D hard to call. This CDR3 has 11 amino acids. Looked up from germline, CDR1 is SGHVS and CDR2 is FQNEAQ. Trimming left V 4 bases short and J 8 bases short, with 6 bases between. The CDR3, as DNA: TGTGCCAGCAGCTCCTCGGACACCATATATTTT. As protein: CASSSSDTIYF.

V is TRBV7-2 and J is TRBJ2-1, with 9 bases lining up with TRBD2. Trimming removed 1 base from V and 11 bases from J; junction bases left unmatched: 3. CDR1 and CDR2 (germline): SGHTA, FQGNSA. This CDR3 is 13 amino acids long. The CDR3 nucleotides read TGTGCCAGCAGCTTAGGTCTAGCGGGAAAGCAGTTCTTC. It yields the protein CASSLGLAGKQFF.

This chain connects TRBV7-8 to TRBJ1-6; no definite D call. V was pared by 4 bases and J by 3 bases, with 10 bases between. The CDR3 runs to 15 residues. CDR1 and CDR2 (germline): SGHVS, FQNEAQ. CDR3 nucleotide sequence: TGTGCCAGCAGCTCGATTAGAGGCTATAATTCACCCCTCCACTTT. Its translation: CASSSIRGYNSPLHF.

This clone has just one count. The chain has TRBV4-3 and TRBJ2-5; 7 bases map to TRBD1. The CDR3 extends over 14 amino acids. Per germline, CDR1 LGHNA and CDR2 YSLEER. The junction had 2 bases not matched to a gene; V was cut back by 2 bases and J by 2 bases. The CDR3 coding sequence is TGCGCCAGCAGCCAACAGGGGGTACAAGAGACCCAGTACTTC. This sequence encodes CASSQQGVQETQYF.

The rearrangement joins TRBV6-6 to TRBJ2-7, with 12 bases matching TRBD2. Germline CDR1 reads MNHNY; CDR2 reads SVGAGI (reference sequence). The CDR3 is 15 amino acids. The junction had 4 bases not matched to a gene; V was cut back by 5 bases and J by 2 bases. DNA for the CDR3: TGTGCCAGCAGTGCGACTAGCGGGGGCCCCTACGAGCAGTACTTC. It yields the protein CASSATSGGPYEQYF.